This note documents a single T cell receptor (beta chain) sequence. The antigen is undetermined. The sample belongs to a study of CD8+ T cells in alopecia areata. Study-wide context: Severity in treated patients was scored by percentage of scalp area affected. The study's findings and limits: It was observed that many expanded lesional clones persisted in scalp and blood during tofacitinib. Any link of baseline CD8+ expansion to response, resting on one nonresponder, remains uncertain.

Trimming removed 4 bases from V and 3 bases from J, with 12 bases in between. Germline loops: CDR1 GTSNPN, CDR2 SVGIG (reference sequence). CDR3 length: 13 amino acids. The treatment denotes: oral pan-JAK inhibitor, 5-10 mg twice daily. From PBMCs, CD4+ and CD8+ T cells were sorted. Isolated RNA was reverse transcribed into cDNA used as the sequencing template. Measured with immunoSEQ multiplex PCR; TCRdb has only the in-frame clones, and not every one. The table lists under 350,000 clones, roughly 64% of them singletons. The chain has TRBV30 and TRBJ1-1; D is ambiguous. This specimen consisted of CD4+ T cells sorted from blood, obtained at week 24, from a patient treated with tofacitinib. The source is a human donor with alopecia areata. CDR3 coding DNA: TGTGCCTGGAAGGTGTTCCTCTACACTGAAGCTTTCTTT. It encodes CAWKVFLYTEAFF. Using reference TRBV30 and TRBJ1-1 for the parts outside the CDR3, the full variable domain is SQTIHQWPATLVQPVGSPLSLECTVEGTSNPNLYWYRQAAGRGLQLLFYSVGIGQISSEVPQNLSASRPQDRQFILSSKKLLLSDSGFYLCAWKVFLYTEAFFGQGTRLTVV.